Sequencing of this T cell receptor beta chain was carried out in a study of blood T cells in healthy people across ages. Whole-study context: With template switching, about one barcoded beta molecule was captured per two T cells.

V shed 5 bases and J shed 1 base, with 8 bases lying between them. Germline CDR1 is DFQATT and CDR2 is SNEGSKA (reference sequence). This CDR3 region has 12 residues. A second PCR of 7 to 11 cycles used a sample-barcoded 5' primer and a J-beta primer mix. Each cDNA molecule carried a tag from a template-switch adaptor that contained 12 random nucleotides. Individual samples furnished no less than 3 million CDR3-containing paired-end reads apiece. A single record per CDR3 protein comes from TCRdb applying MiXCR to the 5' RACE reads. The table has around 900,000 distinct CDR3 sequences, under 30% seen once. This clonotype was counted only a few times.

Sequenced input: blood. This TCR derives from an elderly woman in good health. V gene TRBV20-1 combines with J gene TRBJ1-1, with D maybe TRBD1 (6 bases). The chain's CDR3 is CSAAQGNTEAFF. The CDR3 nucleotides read TGCAGTGCTGCACAGGGGAACACTGAAGCTTTCTTT.